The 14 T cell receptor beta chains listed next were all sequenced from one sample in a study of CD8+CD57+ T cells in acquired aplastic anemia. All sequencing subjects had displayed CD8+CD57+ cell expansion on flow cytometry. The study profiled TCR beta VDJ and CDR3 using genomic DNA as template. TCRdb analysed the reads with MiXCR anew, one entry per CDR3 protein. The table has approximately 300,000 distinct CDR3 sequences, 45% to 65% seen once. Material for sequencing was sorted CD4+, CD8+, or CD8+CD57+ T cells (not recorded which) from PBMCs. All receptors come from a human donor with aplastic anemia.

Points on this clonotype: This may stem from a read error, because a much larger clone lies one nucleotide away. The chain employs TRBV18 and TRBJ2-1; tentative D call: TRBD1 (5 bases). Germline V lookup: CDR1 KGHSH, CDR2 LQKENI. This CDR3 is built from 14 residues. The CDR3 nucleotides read TGTGCCGGCTCACTTCGACAGCCCAACAATGAGCAGTTCTTC. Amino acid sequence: CAGSLRQPNNEQFF.

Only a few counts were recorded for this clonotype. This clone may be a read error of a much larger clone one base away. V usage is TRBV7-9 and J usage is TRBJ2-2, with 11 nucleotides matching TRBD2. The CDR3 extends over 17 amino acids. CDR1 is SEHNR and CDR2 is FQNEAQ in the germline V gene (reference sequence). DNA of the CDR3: TGTGCCAGCAGCCTCACTCGGCTAGCGGGGGGCCCCAGGGAGCTGGTTTTT. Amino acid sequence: CASSLTRLAGGPRELVF.

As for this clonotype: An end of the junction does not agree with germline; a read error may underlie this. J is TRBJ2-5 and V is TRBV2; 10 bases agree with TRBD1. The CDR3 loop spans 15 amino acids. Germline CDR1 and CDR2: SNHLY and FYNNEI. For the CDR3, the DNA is TGTGCCAGCAGTTCAGGGACAGGGGACCAAGAGGCCCAGTACTTC. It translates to CASSSGTGDQEAQYF.

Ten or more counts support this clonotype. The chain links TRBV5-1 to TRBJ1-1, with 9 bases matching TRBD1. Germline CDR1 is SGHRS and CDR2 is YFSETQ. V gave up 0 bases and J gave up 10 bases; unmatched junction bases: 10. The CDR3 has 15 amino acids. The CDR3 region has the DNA TGCGCCAGCAGCTTGGTGGGGGACAGGGTTCAGGGAGCTTTCTTT. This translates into CASSLVGDRVQGAFF.

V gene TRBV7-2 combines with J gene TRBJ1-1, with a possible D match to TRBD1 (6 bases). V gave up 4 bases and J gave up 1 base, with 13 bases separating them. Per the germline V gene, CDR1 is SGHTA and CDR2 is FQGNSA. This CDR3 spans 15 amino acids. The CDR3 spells CASSSRETGNTEAFF. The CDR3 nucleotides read TGTGCCAGCAGCTCAAGAGAGACAGGGAACACTGAAGCTTTCTTT.

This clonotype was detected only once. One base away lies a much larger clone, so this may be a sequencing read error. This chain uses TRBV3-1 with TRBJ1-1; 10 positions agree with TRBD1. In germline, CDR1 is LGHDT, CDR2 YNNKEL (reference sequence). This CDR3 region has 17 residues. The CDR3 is CASSLPGTGAMNTEASF. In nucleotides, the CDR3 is TGTGCCAGCAGCCTCCCAGGGACAGGGGCCATGAACACTGAAGCTTCCTTT.

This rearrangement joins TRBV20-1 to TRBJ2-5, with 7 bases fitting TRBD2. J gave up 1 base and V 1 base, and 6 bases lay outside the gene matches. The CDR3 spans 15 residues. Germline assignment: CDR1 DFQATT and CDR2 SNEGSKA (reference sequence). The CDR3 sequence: CSARVWRGIQETQYF. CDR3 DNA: TGCAGTGCTAGAGTCTGGCGGGGGATCCAAGAGACCCAGTACTTC.

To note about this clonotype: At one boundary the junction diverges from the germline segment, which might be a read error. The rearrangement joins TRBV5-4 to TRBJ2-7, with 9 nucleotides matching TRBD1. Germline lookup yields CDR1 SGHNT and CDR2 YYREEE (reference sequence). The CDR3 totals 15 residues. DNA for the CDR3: TGTGCCAGCAGCCCACGGACAGGGGACACCTATGAGCAGTACTTC. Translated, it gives CASSPRTGDTYEQYF.

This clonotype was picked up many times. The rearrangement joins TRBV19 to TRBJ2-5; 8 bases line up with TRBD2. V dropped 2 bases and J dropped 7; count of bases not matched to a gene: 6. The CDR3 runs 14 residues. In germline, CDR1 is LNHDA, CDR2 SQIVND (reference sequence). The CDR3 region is CASSISGGLGTQYF. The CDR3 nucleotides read TGTGCCAGTAGTATATCGGGGGGGTTGGGGACCCAGTACTTC.

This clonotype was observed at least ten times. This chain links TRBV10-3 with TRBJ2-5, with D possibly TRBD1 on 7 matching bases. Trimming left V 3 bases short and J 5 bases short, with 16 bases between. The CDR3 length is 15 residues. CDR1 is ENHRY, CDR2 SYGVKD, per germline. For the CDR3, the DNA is TGTGCCATCAGTGACTTAGGGGGCCGGGAGGAGACCCAGTACTTC. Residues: CAISDLGGREETQYF.

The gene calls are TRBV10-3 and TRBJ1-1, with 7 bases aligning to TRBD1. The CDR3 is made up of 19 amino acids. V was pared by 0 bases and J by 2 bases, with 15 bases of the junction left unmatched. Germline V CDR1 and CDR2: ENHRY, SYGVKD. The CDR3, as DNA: TGTGCCATCAGTGAGTCGATGACAGGGCGCCCACCCGTTAACACTGAAGCTTTCTTT. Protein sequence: CAISESMTGRPPVNTEAFF.

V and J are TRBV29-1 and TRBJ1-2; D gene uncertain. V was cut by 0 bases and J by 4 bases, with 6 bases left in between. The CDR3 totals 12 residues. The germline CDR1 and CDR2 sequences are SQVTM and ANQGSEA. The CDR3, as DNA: TGCAGCGTTGAAGAGGGGTTCTATGGCTACACCTTC. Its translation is CSVEEGFYGYTF.

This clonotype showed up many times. CDR3 sequence reads: CASSYSGTSSSPLHF. CDR3 bases: TGTGCCAGCAGTTACTCAGGGACATCAAGTTCACCCCTCCACTTT. The chain recombines TRBV6-5 with TRBJ1-6; D is perhaps TRBD1 (6 bases). There are 15 residues in the CDR3. Germline assignment: CDR1 MNHEY and CDR2 SVGAGI. V was cut by 0 bases and J by 9 bases, with 12 bases left in between.

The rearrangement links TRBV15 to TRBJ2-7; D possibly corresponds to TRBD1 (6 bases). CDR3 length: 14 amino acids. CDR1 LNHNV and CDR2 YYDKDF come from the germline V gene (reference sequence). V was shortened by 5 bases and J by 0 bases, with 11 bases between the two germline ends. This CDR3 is CATSPSGASYEQYF. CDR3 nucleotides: TGTGCCACCAGCCCGTCAGGGGCCTCCTACGAGCAGTACTTC.